The source of this T cell receptor beta chain is a study of patients and donors after allogeneic stem cell transplantation. TCRdb fed the RT-PCR reads into MiXCR, producing one record per CDR3 protein. The repertoire consists of hundreds of thousands of distinct CDR3 sequences, with roughly 17% occurring once and the leading ten covering less than 8%. Sequenced input: blood, either unsorted or a sorted T cell fraction (not recorded which). The receptor was isolated from a human donor who was either an allogeneic HSCT recipient or a stem cell or donor lymphocyte infusion donor (not recorded which). It is not recorded whose cells these are; they may come from a transplant donor.

The CDR3 DNA is TGTGCCAGCAGGGACGTACACAACTCTGGGGCCAACGTCCTGACTTTC. This encodes CASRDVHNSGANVLTF. This chain uses TRBV2 with TRBJ2-6, with D uncertain. V lost 6 bases and J lost 0, with 12 bases in between. This CDR3 has 16 amino acids. CDR1 SNHLY and CDR2 FYNNEI come from the germline V gene.